This TCR beta chain was sequenced for a study of chemoradiotherapy in HPV16-positive cancers. Study-wide points: The functional HPV-specific definition rests on just a couple of HPV16-positive patients. HPV-responsive T-cell expansion during chemoradiotherapy was linked to improved recurrence-free survival in HPV16-positive patients.

Sequencing used immunoSEQ multiplex PCR; TCRdb keeps in-frame clones, though not all of them. The sample lists 13,000 or so clones, 70% to 85% occurring once. Germline lookup yields CDR1 SGHRS and CDR2 YFSETQ. Trimming removed 1 base from V and 1 base from J; junction bases left unmatched: 12. The CDR3 covers 19 residues. This clone has only a few counts. The antigen is unknown. Repeated repertoire sampling spanned the course of chemoradiotherapy. Sample: blood, taken from a patient who underwent chemoradiotherapy. The TCR sequence derives from a human donor with HPV-associated anogenital cancer. This chain connects TRBV5-1 to TRBJ2-2; 8 bases fit TRBD1. The CDR3 nucleotides are TGCGCCAGCAGCTTGATTTCCAGGGGGCTCTCCTTGAACACCGGGGAGCTGTTTTTT. Protein product: CASSLISRGLSLNTGELFF.